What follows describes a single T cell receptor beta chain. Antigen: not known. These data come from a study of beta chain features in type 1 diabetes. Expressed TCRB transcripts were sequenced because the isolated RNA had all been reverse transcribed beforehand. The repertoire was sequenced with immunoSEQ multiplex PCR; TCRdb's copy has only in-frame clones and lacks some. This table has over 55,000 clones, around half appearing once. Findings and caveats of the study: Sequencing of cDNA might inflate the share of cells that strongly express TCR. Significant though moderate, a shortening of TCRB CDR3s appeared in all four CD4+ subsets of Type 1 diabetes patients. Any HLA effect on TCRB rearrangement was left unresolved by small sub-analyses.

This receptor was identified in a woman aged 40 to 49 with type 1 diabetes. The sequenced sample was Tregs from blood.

The CDR3 DNA reads TGTGCCAGCAGCTGGATAGGAGGGGCGAACACTGAAGCTTTCTTT. Translation: CASSWIGGANTEAFF. The rearrangement joins TRBV5-5 to TRBJ1-1; D possibly corresponds to TRBD1 (5 bases). CDR1 and CDR2 from the germline V gene are SGHKS and YYEKEE (reference sequence). This CDR3 region has 15 residues. The germline V and J ends were trimmed by 3 bases and 1 base, with 13 bases remaining between them.